This T cell receptor beta chain comes out of a study of neurological immune-mediated disorders. V shed 5 bases and J shed 12 bases, with 14 bases lying between them. This CDR3 contains 11 residues. Germline-derived CDR1 and CDR2 are DFQATT and SNEGSKA (reference sequence). The study's findings and limits: Private repertoires in all groups were suggested by the finding that expanded clones across subjects shared no CDR3 amino acid sequences.

This clonotype has at least ten counts. As yet, its antigen is unknown. By 5'RACE with 10-nucleotide random UMIs, the cDNA was made. Every sequencing run gave over 200 million TCR-beta sequences, taken from 15-18 subjects. From the 5' RACE reads, TCRdb called clonotypes with MiXCR, one entry per CDR3 protein. The sample lists tens of thousands of distinct CDR3 sequences; about a tenth were seen once. The TCR originated in a man aged 35 to 55 in good health. What was sequenced was PBMCs. The chain uses TRBV20-1 and TRBJ2-1, with D maybe TRBD1 (5 bases). The CDR3 DNA reads as TGCAGTGCTTACAGGACCTGGGGGCAGTTCTTC. Protein sequence: CSAYRTWGQFF.